The T cell receptor (beta chain) under discussion was sequenced for a study of cytomegalovirus exposure and HLA in healthy donors (TCRdb year 2017). In the study overall: According to a later analysis, the approximately 120 validation repertoires were produced on the same platform as the approximately 620 repertoires of the first cohort. The study aimed to test whether cataloging public T cell receptors could reveal signatures of past pathogen exposure. In addition to the first cohort of 650 to 750 subjects, a separate validation cohort of 120 different subjects was used. To predict cytomegalovirus infection status, the study combined high-throughput TCR immunosequencing, statistical association of individual TCRs with disease status, and machine learning. Beyond this particular receptor, the publication reports: Most TCR sequences were observed very rarely across donors, whereas some public TCRs were present in many individuals. The classifier was reported to diagnose cytomegalovirus status with high specificity and sensitivity in both the original and validation cohorts. A later analysis lacked HLA typing for the validation cohort, so it scored co-occurrence in that cohort across all 120 or so repertoires. It was suggested by the authors that the approach could potentially be generalized to other disease states and immunological phenotypes. The study listed 164 TCR beta chains as associated with cytomegalovirus. A later analysis found that TCRs clustered in the first cohort also tended to co-occur in the roughly 120 validation repertoires, with approximately 93% of cluster scores above 0. In vitro tests confirmed that three of the cytomegalovirus-associated TCR beta chains recognize cytomegalovirus antigens.

CDR1 LGHNA and CDR2 YNFKEQ are derived from the germline V gene. The junction carries 18 bases between V and J, which are trimmed by 2 bases and 2 bases respectively. Reading from cysteine to phenylalanine, the CDR3 counts 17 amino acids. The read is trimmed to its CDR3 DNA, 51 bases read in frame from base 1. Separate from the roughly 660-subject first cohort, the validation cohort of 90 to 150 subjects was the group to which the donors belonged. To note about this clone: Which antigen it targets is not known. The input lacks base qualities; no much larger clone sits a single base away.

Receptors were amplified or captured by the immunoSEQ multiplex PCR assay. In the authors' own workflow: A statistical classification framework was built to diagnose cytomegalovirus status from the catalog of TCR beta chain sequences. Drawn from immuneACCESS, this table holds only the in-frame rearrangements with V and J called that TCRdb kept. Clones are partly lost; checked studies trace under half to an unresolved V gene and leave the rest unexplained. The V and J calls and the clone size are those of that table, but D and trimming were determined from the DNA. The sample has roughly 120,000 clones on record, about 88% of them singletons. The top ten constitute less than 4.5% of the sample.

This chain is built from TRBV4-2 and TRBJ2-5; possibly the D gene is TRBD2, per 5 matching bases. The receptor comes from a man between 18 and 29 years old in good health and CMV-seropositive. The sequenced sample was PBMCs. The DNA sequence is as follows: TGTGCCAGCAGCCAACTTGGTCCGGGATCCTTACAAGAGACCCAGTACTTC. Its translation is CASSQLGPGSLQETQYF.